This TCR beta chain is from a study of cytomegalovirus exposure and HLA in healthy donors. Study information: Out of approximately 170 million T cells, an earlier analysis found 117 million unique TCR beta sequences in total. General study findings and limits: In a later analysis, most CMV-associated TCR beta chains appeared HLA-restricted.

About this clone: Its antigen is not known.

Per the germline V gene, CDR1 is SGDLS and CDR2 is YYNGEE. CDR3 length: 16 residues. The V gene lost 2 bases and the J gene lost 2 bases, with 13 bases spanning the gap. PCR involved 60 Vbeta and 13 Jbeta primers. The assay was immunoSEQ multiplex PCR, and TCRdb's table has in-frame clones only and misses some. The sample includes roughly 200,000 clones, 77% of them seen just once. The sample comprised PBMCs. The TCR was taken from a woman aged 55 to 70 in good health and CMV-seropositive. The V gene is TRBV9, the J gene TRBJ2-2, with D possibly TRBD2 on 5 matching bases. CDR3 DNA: TGTGCCAGCAGCGTGCCCCACGGGATCAACACCGGGGAGCTGTTTTTT. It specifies CASSVPHGINTGELFF.